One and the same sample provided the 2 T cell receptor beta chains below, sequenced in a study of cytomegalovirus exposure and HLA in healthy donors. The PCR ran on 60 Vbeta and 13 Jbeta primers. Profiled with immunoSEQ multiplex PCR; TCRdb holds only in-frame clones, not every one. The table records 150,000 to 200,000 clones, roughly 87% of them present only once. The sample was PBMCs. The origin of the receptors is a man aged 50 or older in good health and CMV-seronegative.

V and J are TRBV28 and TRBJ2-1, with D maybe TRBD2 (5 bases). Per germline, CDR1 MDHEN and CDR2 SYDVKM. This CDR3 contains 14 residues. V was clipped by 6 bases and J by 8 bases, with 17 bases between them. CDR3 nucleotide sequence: TGTGCCAGCAGAGGACTTCCCCTCAACCATGAGCAGTTCTTC. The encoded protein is CASRGLPLNHEQFF.

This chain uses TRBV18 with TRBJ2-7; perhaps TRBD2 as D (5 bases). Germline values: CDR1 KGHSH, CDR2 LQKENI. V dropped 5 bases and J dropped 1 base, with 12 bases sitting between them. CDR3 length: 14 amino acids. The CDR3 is CASSGDYLSYEQYF. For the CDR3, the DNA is TGTGCCAGCTCAGGCGACTACCTTTCCTACGAGCAGTACTTC.